This paragraph covers one T cell receptor beta chain sequence. Its antigen is not identified. The method was immunoSEQ multiplex PCR; TCRdb's version includes in-frame clones alone and lacks a portion of them. The sample lists fewer than 150,000 clones; 88% were seen once. This sample stems from a study of cytomegalovirus exposure and HLA in healthy donors. General study results and limits: For most TCR sequences rarity was the rule, although some public TCRs occurred in many donors. The classifier, whose performance was assessed in both the original and validation cohorts, reportedly diagnosed cytomegalovirus status with high specificity and sensitivity. Some TCR beta chains (roughly 160 of them) were listed as cytomegalovirus-associated.

Germline-derived CDR1 and CDR2 are GTSNPN and SVGIG (reference sequence). Trimming left V 6 bases short and J 5 bases short, with 13 bases between. This CDR3 comprises 12 residues. This clonotype originated in a woman aged 18-29 years in good health and CMV-seropositive. The rearrangement uses TRBV30 and TRBJ2-5; D uncertain. The material sequenced was PBMCs. CDR3 coding DNA: TGTGCCTGCGCACCTCTCGGGGAGACCCAGTACTTC. It codes for CACAPLGETQYF.